The present T cell receptor (beta chain) was sequenced within a study of T-cell memory formation after mild COVID-19. TCRdb reprocessed the 5' RACE reads with MiXCR, giving one entry per CDR3 protein. The sample holds roughly 380,000 distinct CDR3 sequences, around 30% seen once. Study outcomes and limitations: Pre-infection memory held some responding clones, suggesting pre-existing cross-reactive T cells responded. Clones from the second wave (peaking day 37) had unconfirmed SARS-CoV-2 specificity. While clones contracting from day 15 to 85 were balanced between CD4 and CD8, later expanders leaned CD4+.

Of note for this clonotype: The antigen remains undetermined.

The CDR3 is 17 amino acids. The V gene end was trimmed by 3 bases and the J gene end by 6 bases; junction bases not matched to a gene: 9. Per germline, CDR1 KGHDR and CDR2 SFDVKD. Specimen: PBMCs or a T cell subset sorted from them (not recorded which). This chain uses TRBV24-1 with TRBJ2-3; 12 bases align to TRBD2. This receptor was taken from an adult woman who had mild COVID-19 (a few samples of this study predate the infection). Cell type and time point are not known. The CDR3 DNA follows: TGTGCCACCAGTGATCATCGGACTAGCGGGAAGGCTGATACGCAGTATTTT. This sequence encodes CATSDHRTSGKADTQYF.